This TCR beta chain comes out of a study of blood T cell repertoires in COVID-19 (dated by TCRdb to about 2020). Context from the whole study: The collaborator samples originated in the United States, Italy and Spain and spanned the acute and convalescent phases of COVID-19. The material from the prospective study consisted of cDNA or gDNA derived from T cells, B-cell-depleted T cells, or PBMCs. Where HLA class I and class II types were available, the types were taken from metadata supplied by the sample provider, not from assay-based typing. A de-identified subject ID, COVID-19 status, age in years and sex were almost always included in the sample metadata. The repertoires were released in a freely available public database meant as a resource for research on the immune response to SARS-CoV-2. Samples came from the ongoing ImmuneRACE study (first 160 participants) plus 1,254 subjects from 6 global collaborators. Subjects who had been exposed to COVID-19, were actively infected with it, or had recovered from it provided the deeply sampled blood TCRbeta repertoires that made up the dataset.

V and J are truncated by 1 base and 7 bases respectively, leaving an intervening sequence of 11 bases. Via the germline V gene (reference sequence), CDR1 is SEHNR and CDR2 FQNEAQ. Spanning cysteine to phenylalanine, the CDR3 consists of 14 amino acids. The kept DNA is CDR3 alone, 42 bases in frame from the first base. The immunoSEQ Assay, a bias-controlled multiplex PCR, was used to amplify TCRbeta CDR3 regions from genomic DNA. Concerning the study's data processing: Within the assay, amplification of reference gene primers was used to estimate how many nucleated cells each sample contained. Sequence reads were collapsed and filtered to measure the absolute abundance of every unique TCRbeta CDR3 rearrangement. For each sample, productive Simpson clonality was calculated as the square root of Simpson's diversity index across productive rearrangements. TCRdb obtained this table from immuneACCESS and retained in-frame rearrangements with V and J assigned. These tables miss some clones; where compared with another copy, unresolved V genes account for less than half of the shortfall, and the remainder is unexplained. V and J calls and clone size are as listed in that table; D and trimming were resolved from the DNA. This sample has roughly 100,000 clones in its table, and about 90% of those were observed once. The top ten clones comprise 2% to 2.5% of the sample.

The full study reports these points: How much clinical and demographic metadata was included differed by source and by participant, and the metadata was provided uncurated.

Whole blood was collected in K2EDTA tubes by collaborating institutions according to the institutions' own protocols. For TCRbeta analysis, collaborators shipped samples in one of three forms: frozen whole blood, isolated PBMCs, or DNA extracted from either of those sample types. As concerns this clone: The antigen it binds to is not known. Base qualities were left out, and no much larger clone turns up one base away.

The origin of this receptor is a middle-aged man with active COVID-19. The rearranged segments are TRBV7-9 and TRBJ1-5; the D gene is perhaps TRBD1, on 6 matching bases. The sample comprised peripheral blood. The CDR3 is CASSLGAGTQPQHF. The bases read TGTGCCAGCAGCTTAGGGGCAGGGACACAGCCCCAGCATTTT. With the rest looked up from the reference TRBV7-9 and TRBJ1-5 genes rather than sequenced, the full variable domain is DTGVSQNPRHKITKRGQNVTFRCDPISEHNRLYWYRQTLGQGPEFLTYFQNEAQLEKSRLLSDRFSAERPKGSFSTLEIQRTEQGDSAMYLCASSLGAGTQPQHFGDGTRLSIL.